Listed here are 20 T cell receptor beta chains from one sample, sequenced in a study of vaccination effects on CD4 cells after COVID-19. These receptors' antigens are unknown. Antigen-specific CD4+ T cells expanded by the ViraFEST assay with viral peptide pools were then sequenced. Isolation of CD4+ T cells took place after nine to ten days of culture. Two-dose vaccination with either BNT162b2 or mRNA-1273 was given to the participants. Sequenced by immunoSEQ multiplex PCR; TCRdb stores in-frame clones only, minus some. The sample consists of 84,000 or so clones, roughly 80% of them appearing once. Here the sequenced sample was CD4+ T cells from PBMCs cultured with HCoV-OC43 spike peptides, taken after COVID-19 vaccination. The subset here: HCoV-OC43 spike overlapping peptide pool stimulation. These receptors were collected from a human donor who received a COVID-19 vaccine.

The chain couples TRBV28 to TRBJ1-1, with a possible D match to TRBD1 (6 bases). CDR3 length: 16 residues. Germline V gives CDR1 MDHEN, CDR2 SYDVKM. V was cut by 6 bases and J by 5 bases, with 22 bases left in between. The CDR3 loop reads CASRIGTGPTGTEAFF. The CDR3 region has the DNA TGTGCCAGCAGGATCGGAACAGGGCCCACGGGGACTGAAGCTTTCTTT.

V gene TRBV5-4 combines with J gene TRBJ2-5, with no clear D. CDR1 and CDR2 (germline): SGHNT, YYREEE (reference sequence). The CDR3 runs to 13 residues. The germline V and J ends were trimmed by 2 bases and 3 bases, with 8 bases remaining between them. CDR3 residues: CASSFWGEETQYF. CDR3 in DNA: TGTGCCAGCAGCTTTTGGGGTGAAGAGACCCAGTACTTC. The full variable domain, its missing parts supplied by reference TRBV5-4 and TRBJ2-5, is ETGVTQSPTHLIKTRGQQVTLRCSSQSGHNTVSWYQQALGQGPQFIFQYYREEENGRGNFPPRFSGLQFPNYSSELNVNALELDDSALYLCASSFWGEETQYFGPGTRLLVL.

This chain uses TRBV19 with TRBJ1-5, with a weak D call TRBD1 (5 bases). The ends were cut back, 3 bases at V and 4 bases at J, with 13 bases in the middle. Germline values: CDR1 LNHDA, CDR2 SQIVND (reference sequence). The CDR3 sequence is 15 residues long. The CDR3, as DNA: TGTGCCAGTAGTATGCAGGGTACGGAGAATCAGCCCCAGCATTTT. The encoded protein is CASSMQGTENQPQHF. The complete variable domain, with remaining parts taken from reference TRBV19 and TRBJ1-5, reads DGGITQSPKYLFRKEGQNVTLSCEQNLNHDAMYWYRQDPGQGLRLIYYSQIVNDFQKGDIAEGYSVSREKKESFPLTVTSAQKNPTAFYLCASSMQGTENQPQHFGDGTRLSIL.

Here the CDR3 DNA reads TGTGCCAGCAGCCCGCCAGGGGGCGGTTCAAATGAGCAGTTCTTC. Residues: CASSPPGGGSNEQFF. The chain carries TRBV7-3 and TRBJ2-1, with TRBD1 matching 8 bases. V shed 5 bases, J shed 7 bases, and the junction held 10 bases outside the gene matches. There are 15 residues in the CDR3. Germline V lookup: CDR1 SGHTA, CDR2 FQGTGA. The complete variable domain, with remaining parts taken from reference TRBV7-3 and TRBJ2-1, reads GAGVSQTPSNKVTEKGKYVELRCDPISGHTALYWYRQSLGQGPEFLIYFQGTGAADDSGLPNDRFFAVRPEGSVSTLKIQRTERGDSAVYLCASSPPGGGSNEQFFGPGTRLTVL.

The chain uses TRBV3-1 (or the pseudogene TRBV3-2) and TRBJ1-3, with unresolved D. Germline loops: CDR1 LGHDT, CDR2 YNNKEL (reference sequence). This CDR3 has 16 amino acids. The V gene lost 3 bases and the J gene lost 4 bases, with 16 bases spanning the gap. The CDR3 DNA reads TGTGCCAGCAGCCAGAGGGCCGTTCTGAGAGGAAACACCATATATTTT. It specifies CASSQRAVLRGNTIYF.

The chain employs TRBV28 and TRBJ1-1, with 8 positions matching TRBD1. Losses at the gene ends were 8 bases for V and 6 bases for J; bases not matched to a gene: 14. There are 15 residues in the CDR3. The V gene's germline CDR1 is MDHEN and CDR2 SYDVKM. The CDR3 nucleotides read TGTGCCAGCCAATTAACGGGGGCAGGGGGCTCTGAAGCTTTCTTT. Encoded protein: CASQLTGAGGSEAFF.

The V gene is TRBV21-1, the J gene TRBJ2-5; the table assigns TRBD1, which was not confirmed against the DNA. TRBV21-1 is marked as a pseudogene. There are 14 residues in the CDR3. The CDR3 here is CASSKETTKETQYF. The CDR3 DNA sequence: TGTGCCAGCAGCAAAGAGACAACGAAAGAGACCCAGTACTTC.

This chain joins TRBV5-1 and TRBJ2-6; TRBD1 agrees at 11 bases. The length of the CDR3 is 18 residues. Germline V gene data show CDR1 as SGHRS and CDR2 as YFSETQ. Unmatched junction bases numbered 4, after V lost 2 bases and J lost 0 bases. The CDR3 DNA follows: TGCGCCAGCAGCTTCACCGGACAGGGGGCCTCTGGGGCCAACGTCCTGACTTTC. Amino acids: CASSFTGQGASGANVLTF. The whole variable domain, remainder taken from reference TRBV5-1 and TRBJ2-6, is KAGVTQTPRYLIKTRGQQVTLSCSPISGHRSVSWYQQTPGQGLQFLFEYFSETQRNKGNFPGRFSGRQFSNSRSEMNVSTLELGDSALYLCASSFTGQGASGANVLTFGAGSRLTVL.

The genes are TRBV27 and TRBJ1-6, with D hard to call. V lost 3 bases to trimming and J lost 0 bases, with 9 bases between them. Germline CDR1 and CDR2: MNHEY and SMNVEV (reference sequence). The CDR3 is 16 amino acids. The CDR3 spells CASSFLISSYNSPLHF. DNA for the CDR3: TGTGCCAGCAGTTTCCTCATTAGCTCCTATAATTCACCCCTCCACTTT.

This clone is a singleton in its sample. The V call is TRBV5-1, the J call TRBJ2-5; D remains unclear. Germline CDR1 reads SGHRS; CDR2 reads YFSETQ. V shed 6 bases and J shed 4 bases, with 16 bases lying between them. The CDR3 sequence is 14 residues long. The CDR3 reads CASMVVGMGETQYF. The CDR3 DNA sequence: TGCGCCAGCATGGTGGTGGGGATGGGAGAGACCCAGTACTTC.

The chain links TRBV6-5 to TRBJ1-2, with 12 positions matching TRBD1. V was pared by 4 bases and J by 7 bases, with 7 bases of the junction left unmatched. The CDR3 loop spans 15 amino acids. CDR1 MNHEY and CDR2 SVGAGI come from the germline V gene. For the CDR3, the DNA is TGTGCCAGCAGTTTCAAGGGACAGGGGGCGCGTGGCTACACCTTC. Protein product: CASSFKGQGARGYTF.

The rearrangement joins TRBV19 to TRBJ2-2; D is possibly TRBD1 (5 bases). This CDR3 region has 14 residues. Trimming pared 2 bases from V and 8 bases from J, leaving 12 bases between. The germline V gene encodes CDR1 LNHDA and CDR2 SQIVND (reference sequence). CDR3 amino acids: CASSIQGTWGELFF. Written as DNA, the CDR3 is TGTGCCAGTAGTATACAGGGCACGTGGGGGGAGCTGTTTTTT.

The chain joins TRBV5-1 to TRBJ2-7; TRBD1 agrees at 10 bases. CDR1 is SGHRS and CDR2 is YFSETQ in the germline V gene. This CDR3 is built from 14 residues. The V segment lost 4 bases and the J segment 4 bases; nucleotides outside the gene matches: 5. Written as DNA, the CDR3 is TGCGCCAGCAGCATTGACAGGGGGCAATACGAGCAGTACGTC. This translates into CASSIDRGQYEQYV.

This clone was observed once. This chain connects TRBV3-1 (or the pseudogene TRBV3-2) to TRBJ1-2; D is unclear. The CDR3 is made up of 13 amino acids. Germline V gives CDR1 LGHDT, CDR2 YNNKEL (reference sequence). V was clipped by 1 base and J by 12 bases, with 15 bases between them. Written as DNA, the CDR3 is TGTGCCAGCAGCCAAGGTACCCCCGTGGCCCACACCTTC. Translating it yields CASSQGTPVAHTF.

The chain is built from TRBV10-2 and TRBJ2-7; D possibly corresponds to TRBD1 (6 bases). This CDR3 spans 17 amino acids. Germline V gives CDR1 WSHSY, CDR2 SAAADI. Trimming cost V 4 bases and J 0 bases, with 19 bases left between them. CDR3 protein: CASSGNALRTASYEQYV. The CDR3 region has the DNA TGCGCCAGCAGTGGGAACGCGCTAAGGACAGCCTCCTACGAGCAGTACGTC.

V is TRBV4-1 and J is TRBJ2-3; possible D gene TRBD1, 6 bases. Between the trimmed V and J ends, which lost 4 bases and 4 bases, there was a span of 9 bases. Germline CDR1 MGHRA, CDR2 YSYEKL. The CDR3 sequence is 13 residues long. The CDR3: CASSLRQADTQYF. In DNA form, the CDR3 reads TGCGCCAGCAGCCTTAGACAGGCAGATACGCAGTATTTT.

The V gene is TRBV30, the J gene TRBJ1-5; 7 bases are a match to TRBD1. The length of the CDR3 is 16 residues. In germline, CDR1 is GTSNPN, CDR2 SVGIG (reference sequence). Trimming removed 0 bases from V and 2 bases from J; junction bases left unmatched: 7. CDR3 loop: CAWSVYRGRGNQPQHF. Written as DNA, the CDR3 is TGTGCCTGGAGTGTCTACAGGGGAAGGGGCAATCAGCCCCAGCATTTT.

This clone occurred a few times. The V and J genes are TRBV18 and TRBJ1-6, with D possibly matching TRBD1 (6 bases). CDR3 length: 16 amino acids. From germline, CDR1 is KGHSH and CDR2 LQKENI. V lost 2 bases, J lost 8 bases, and 16 bases lay in between. The CDR3 is CASSPTQGQIYSPLHF. The CDR3 DNA reads TGTGCCAGCTCACCAACGCAAGGACAGATATATTCACCCCTCCACTTT.

The gene calls are TRBV18 and TRBJ2-5, with TRBD1 identical over 8 bases. Unmatched junction bases numbered 5, after V lost 3 bases and J lost 5 bases. The CDR3 spans 14 residues. Germline CDR1 KGHSH, CDR2 LQKENI. In nucleotides, the CDR3 is TGTGCCAGCTCACCCTGGACAGGGAAGGAGACCCAGTACTTC. Translated, it gives CASSPWTGKETQYF.

The V call is TRBV5-8, the J call TRBJ2-5; 10 bases align to TRBD1. V shed 3 bases, J shed 13 bases, and the junction held 12 bases outside the gene matches. This CDR3 is built from 14 residues. The germline V gene encodes CDR1 SGHTS and CDR2 YDEGEE. This CDR3 is CASSSGTGAPYRYF. CDR3 DNA: TGTGCCAGCAGCTCGGGGACAGGGGCACCCTACCGGTACTTC.